What follows is one T cell receptor beta chain and its context. What antigen it recognizes has not been identified. Per-base quality was not reported, and no clone a single base away is much larger than it. TCR CDR3 regions were amplified from genomic DNA by multiplex PCR using the deep immunoSEQ assay. Genomic DNA extracted from each cell subset was distributed evenly over all wells of several immunoSEQ 96-well plates, and each plate served as one replicate. For sorted subsets, around 0.2 ug genomic DNA, equal to 30,000 or so T cell genomes, was loaded into each replicate PCR. The purified libraries were quantified using a Qubit 3.0 fluorometer, sized with a Bioanalyzer 2100, and then quantified again using the KAPA Library Quantification kit. A separate single-read 150-cycle Illumina NextSeq 550 flow cell was used to sequence each immunoSEQ 96-well plate. From the authors' description of their analysis: The immunoSEQ output contained only junctional sequences without quality scores, so filtering could not match that applied to full-length reads. Sequences were annotated with PyIR, a Python wrapper for IgBLAST v1.9, and V/J genes and CDR3 were assigned using IMGT germline references. Any read was removed if the V/J assignment was weak (E-value above 1e-6), the CDR3 was missing, or the read contained stop codons, out-of-frame junctions, or ambiguous translated residues. V3J clonotypes were defined by identical inferred V gene, J gene, and CDR3 amino acid sequence. The percentage overlap between two repertoires was calculated by dividing the number of shared unique clonotypes by the size of the smaller repertoire. Repertoire richness was assessed with RTK rarefaction, the Chao1 estimator, and Recon v2.1 estimates of unobserved clonotypes. Generation probabilities were computed with OLGA for all TCRbeta clonotypes obtained by the gDNA method from several donors. Sourced from immuneACCESS, this table was stored by TCRdb with only in-frame sequences that have V and J called. A share of the clones is absent; for the studies checked, an unresolved V gene accounts for under half, and the remainder has no known explanation. That table is the source of V, J and clone size, and D and trimming were worked out from the DNA. The sample table holds around 600,000 clones, of which more than 95% were seen once. Together, the top ten hold approximately 0.3% of the sample.

The CDR3 spans 14 residues, from the cysteine through the phenylalanine. Of the read, only the CDR3 DNA is kept; its 42 bases are in frame from base 1. The germline V gene (reference sequence) supplies CDR1 MNHEY and CDR2 SMNVEV. The junction carries 10 bases between V and J, which are trimmed by 2 bases and 5 bases respectively. These data are taken from a study of shared clonotypes between healthy human individuals (dated by TCRdb to 2020 to 2022). At the level of the whole study: Three men and a couple of women, aged 18 to 49 years, made up the cohort. Different laboratories and diverse techniques were used to prepare libraries and sequence TCR repertoires, to increase sequencing depth and limit assay-specific biases. For each donor, CD4 naive and CD4 memory were each given three plates, CD8 naive was given two plates, and CD8 memory was given one plate. To estimate repertoire size and how much clonotype sharing occurs between individuals, the study deeply sequenced the blood TCR repertoires of 5 or 6 healthy adults. Per donor, leukapheresis produced somewhere between about 0.8 and 9 billion PBMCs. Overall study results and their limits: Based on pairwise subsampling, the degree of clonotype sharing among donors was expected to be affected by sequencing depth. Compared with non-shared clonotypes, clonotypes shared by all four sorted-subset donors had higher generation probabilities. Around 5% of naive CD4, 3% to 3.5% of naive CD8, roughly 2.5% of memory CD4, and 0.35% to 0.4% of memory CD8 clonotypes were shared across four donors. The small number of donors limited the genetic and exposure-history diversity represented. Only blood was sampled, and tissue TCR repertoires likely differ from those in blood. Naive subsets generally had larger estimated clonotype richness than memory subsets did. Incomplete sequencing was indicated by rarefaction of sorted-subset datasets, despite the large sequencing depth.

For the CD8 naive samples, CD45RO-negative cells were positively selected for CCR7, yielding a CD45RA+CCR7+ population from which TemRA cells were excluded. The donors were healthy, HIV-negative adults who had no recently reported acute infections or vaccinations. Only Caucasian adults living in Nashville, Tennessee, USA were represented among the donors. Blood was obtained by leukapheresis, after which PBMCs were separated by Ficoll-Histopaque density gradient centrifugation and cryopreserved in liquid nitrogen vapor phase. Analytical flow cytometry was used to check the purity and quantity of each magnetically sorted T cell population. From each sorted fraction, genomic DNA was isolated and quantified by UV absorbance on a Nanodrop 2000c.

The source material was naive CD8+ T cells sorted from blood. Read against the paper, the sample's cell subset or site label means: CD45RA+CCR7+. The TCR sequence derives from a young man in good health. The chain is encoded by TRBV27 joined to TRBJ1-5; a weak D assignment points to TRBD1 (5 bases agree). This receptor carries the CDR3 CASSLGWGDQPQHF. DNA sequence: TGTGCCAGCAGTTTAGGGTGGGGGGATCAGCCCCAGCATTTT.